This T cell receptor beta chain was sequenced for a study of blood T cell repertoires in COVID-19. Study-level background: Samples of COVID-19 (acute and convalescent) were obtained from the United States, Italy and Spain.

There are 17 residues in the CDR3. Trimming took 3 bases from V and 5 from J; bases not matched to a gene: 9. The germline gives CDR1 LGHDT, CDR2 YNNKEL (reference sequence). Per the original data handling: How many nucleated cells were present was estimated from reference gene primer amplification. Here immunoSEQ multiplex PCR was the method, and the copy in TCRdb shows in-frame clones only, minus some. That table furnishes V, J and clone size, whereas the DNA furnished D and trimming. The profile shows about 34,000 clones, more than 70% of them singletons. The clonotype was recovered from a man older than 75 with active or convalescent COVID-19. Sequenced sample: peripheral blood. J is TRBJ2-7 and V is TRBV3-1 (or the pseudogene TRBV3-2); 14 nucleotides agree with TRBD2. The CDR3 nucleotides are TGTGCCAGCAGCCAGGGACTAGCGGGAGTTCGTCTGGACGAGCAGTACTTC. This gives the protein CASSQGLAGVRLDEQYF.